This TCR beta chain was profiled in a study of spatial heterogeneity in lung cancer. This clonotype came up a few times. The V end was cut by 1 base, the J end by 5 bases, with 12 bases between. CDR3 length: 14 residues. Germline values: CDR1 SGDLS, CDR2 YYNGEE. TCRdb called the 5' RACE reads again in MiXCR, with one record for every CDR3 protein. The repertoire holds tens of thousands of distinct CDR3 sequences, with more than 15% as singletons. Time point indicated: sample taken at primary tumor resection. Whole RNA obtained from tumor, nontumor lung or frozen PBMC underwent sequencing without sorting.

The sample here was PBMCs, taken at surgery. The TCR was taken from a male donor with early-stage non-small cell lung cancer. The chain links TRBV9 to TRBJ1-1, with unresolved D. This chain's CDR3 is CASSVSPSGTEAFF. The DNA for the CDR3 is TGTGCCAGCAGCGTATCCCCGTCGGGGACTGAAGCTTTCTTT.